Shown below are 21 T cell receptor beta chains from a single sample sequenced in a study of long-term antiretroviral therapy in people with HIV. Version v3.0 of the immunoSEQ assay was performed at survey level. Sequencing used immunoSEQ multiplex PCR; TCRdb keeps in-frame clones, though not all of them. The sample yields about 17,000 clones, 76% seen once. The specimen comprised unsorted PBMCs, sampled roughly 2.4 years before starting antiretroviral therapy. The receptors here all came from a woman aged 45 to 65 with HIV.

The chain combines TRBV9 with TRBJ1-3; 7 nucleotides align to TRBD1. Germline CDR1 is SGDLS and CDR2 is YYNGEE. There are 19 residues in the CDR3. The trim removed 3 bases at V and 4 bases at J, leaving 19 bases unmatched. CDR3 amino acids: CASSAREETGMVSGNTIYF. In DNA form, the CDR3 reads TGTGCCAGCAGCGCCAGAGAAGAGACAGGGATGGTATCCGGAAACACCATATATTTT.

The chain has TRBV2 and TRBJ1-2; a possible D gene is TRBD1 (5 bases). The V and J ends lost 7 bases and 5 bases respectively, with 17 bases between them. CDR1 SNHLY and CDR2 FYNNEI come from the germline V gene. CDR3 length: 14 residues. The CDR3 nucleotides read TGTGCCAGCAAAAGGGACTTAAATGCGTATGGCTACACCTTC. Its protein is CASKRDLNAYGYTF.

V usage is TRBV5-1 and J usage is TRBJ2-3, with 8 positions matching TRBD2. The ends lost 4 bases at V and 2 bases at J; junction bases unmatched: 15. This CDR3 is 18 amino acids long. The germline gives CDR1 SGHRS, CDR2 YFSETQ. DNA for the CDR3: TGCGCCAGCAGCCGCAACCCGATAGCGGGGATAACCACAGATACGCAGTATTTT. Translation: CASSRNPIAGITTDTQYF.

The chain has TRBV5-5 and TRBJ2-5; perhaps TRBD2 as D (7 bases). Germline values: CDR1 SGHKS, CDR2 YYEKEE (reference sequence). CDR3 size: 16 residues. V dropped 1 base and J dropped 5 bases, with 18 bases sitting between them. In nucleotides, the CDR3 is TGTGCCAGCAGCTTGTCATTGCGGGGGCGGGATGAGACCCAGTACTTC. Translated, it gives CASSLSLRGRDETQYF. The full variable domain, with the rest looked up from reference TRBV5-5 and TRBJ2-5, is DAGVTQSPTHLIKTRGQQVTLRCSPISGHKSVSWYQQVLGQGPQFIFQYYEKEERGRGNFPDRFSARQFPNYSSELNVNALLLGDSALYLCASSLSLRGRDETQYFGPGTRLLVL.

The rearrangement uses TRBV19 and TRBJ2-7; D unresolved. Germline V gene sequence: CDR1 LNHDA, CDR2 SQIVND (reference sequence). Trimming left V 1 base short and J 3 bases short, with 7 bases between. CDR3 length: 13 amino acids. This CDR3 reads CASSIGSNYEQYF. As DNA, the CDR3 is TGTGCCAGTAGTATAGGTTCAAACTACGAGCAGTACTTC. Full variable domain (missing parts from reference TRBV19 and TRBJ2-7): DGGITQSPKYLFRKEGQNVTLSCEQNLNHDAMYWYRQDPGQGLRLIYYSQIVNDFQKGDIAEGYSVSREKKESFPLTVTSAQKNPTAFYLCASSIGSNYEQYFGPGTRLTVT.

The chain carries TRBV4-1 and TRBJ2-3, with 10 nucleotides matching TRBD1. There are 13 residues in the CDR3. Losses at the gene ends were 11 bases for V and 1 base for J; bases not matched to a gene: 3. The germline gives CDR1 MGHRA, CDR2 YSYEKL. The CDR3 DNA reads TGCGCCCCGGGGACAGGGGGCACAGATACGCAGTATTTT. This encodes CAPGTGGTDTQYF.

This rearrangement joins TRBV18 to TRBJ1-1, with a weak D call TRBD1 (5 bases). V was clipped by 0 bases and J by 1 base, with 6 bases between them. This CDR3 comprises 14 residues. The germline CDR1 and CDR2 sequences are KGHSH and LQKENI. CDR3 amino acids: CASSPPGGNTEAFF. The CDR3 DNA sequence: TGTGCCAGCTCACCACCGGGGGGGAACACTGAAGCTTTCTTT.

V and J are TRBV18 and TRBJ2-7; 9 positions agree with TRBD1. Losses at the gene ends were 1 base for V and 4 bases for J; bases not matched to a gene: 2. The CDR3 is made up of 14 amino acids. Germline CDR1 is KGHSH and CDR2 is LQKENI. Written as DNA, the CDR3 is TGTGCCAGCTCACCACGACAGGGGGGATACGAGCAGTACTTC. Translation gives CASSPRQGGYEQYF.

V gene TRBV10-2 combines with J gene TRBJ2-5; 7 bases fit TRBD2. Trimming removed 8 bases from V and 3 bases from J; junction bases left unmatched: 6. The CDR3 extends over 13 amino acids. The germline CDR1 and CDR2 sequences are WSHSY and SAAADI. The CDR3 DNA is TGCGCCAGCGCCTGGACTAGGAAAGAGACCCAGTACTTC. Residues: CASAWTRKETQYF.

The chain recombines TRBV4-2 with TRBJ1-2; no clear D. CDR3 length: 13 amino acids. The germline V gene encodes CDR1 LGHNA and CDR2 YNFKEQ. The germline V and J ends were trimmed by 1 base and 4 bases, with 7 bases remaining between them. The CDR3 loop is CASSQVGGYGYTF. The CDR3 bases are TGTGCCAGCAGCCAAGTAGGAGGCTATGGCTACACCTTC.

The chain employs TRBV7-9 and TRBJ2-1, with 8 bases lining up with TRBD2. Germline-derived CDR1 and CDR2 are SEHNR and FQNEAQ (reference sequence). J was trimmed by 0 bases and V by 1 base; bases with no gene match: 2. This CDR3 region has 16 residues. CDR3 region: CASSLEAGGSYNEQFF. The CDR3 nucleotides are TGTGCCAGCAGCTTAGAGGCGGGGGGCTCCTACAATGAGCAGTTCTTC.

This clone was seen only once. The chain joins TRBV2 to TRBJ1-2; perhaps TRBD1 as D (6 bases). Germline loops: CDR1 SNHLY, CDR2 FYNNEI. The CDR3 runs 14 residues. Trimming took 11 bases from V and 2 from J, leaving 18 bases between them. The CDR3 sequence is CACRPTGNNYGYTF. CDR3 sequence (DNA): TGTGCCTGTCGTCCGACAGGAAACAACTATGGCTACACCTTC.

V and J are TRBV15 and TRBJ2-2, with TRBD1 matching 9 bases. Per germline, CDR1 LNHNV and CDR2 YYDKDF (reference sequence). This CDR3 has 14 amino acids. V gave up 8 bases and J gave up 2 bases; unmatched junction bases: 3. In DNA, the CDR3 is TGTGCCACCGGGGACAGGGCAAACACCGGGGAGCTGTTTTTT. Translating it yields CATGDRANTGELFF.

This clone was recorded once. This chain uses TRBV10-1 with TRBJ2-1; D gene unclear. V was shortened by 5 bases and J by 8 bases, with 13 bases between the two germline ends. This CDR3 contains 13 residues. The germline V gene has CDR1 WNHNN and CDR2 SYGVQD (reference sequence). CDR3 in amino acids: CASSSYSEDEQFF. CDR3 sequence (DNA): TGCGCCAGCAGTTCGTATTCCGAGGATGAGCAGTTCTTC.

In its sample, this clone was seen a few times. CDR3 sequence reads: CASSIIGRGSGNTIYF. CDR3 coding DNA: TGTGCCAGTAGTATAATTGGCAGGGGCTCTGGAAACACCATATATTTT. J is TRBJ1-3 and V is TRBV19, with D perhaps matching TRBD1 (6 bases). Germline loops: CDR1 LNHDA, CDR2 SQIVND (reference sequence). The V and J ends lost 2 bases and 0 bases respectively, with 11 bases between them. This CDR3 has 16 residues. The entire variable domain, with the rest obtained from reference TRBV19 and TRBJ1-3, is as follows: DGGITQSPKYLFRKEGQNVTLSCEQNLNHDAMYWYRQDPGQGLRLIYYSQIVNDFQKGDIAEGYSVSREKKESFPLTVTSAQKNPTAFYLCASSIIGRGSGNTIYFGEGSWLTVV.

The J gene is TRBJ2-5, the V gene TRBV2; D remains ambiguous. This CDR3 contains 12 residues. The germline gives CDR1 SNHLY, CDR2 FYNNEI. Trimming pared 3 bases from V and 4 bases from J, leaving 6 bases between. CDR3 nucleotides: TGTGCCAGCAGTGATCGGCGAGAGACCCAGTACTTC. As protein: CASSDRRETQYF.

The V and J genes are TRBV4-1 and TRBJ1-5; 11 positions agree with TRBD1. Germline lookup yields CDR1 MGHRA and CDR2 YSYEKL. This CDR3 has 18 amino acids. V lost 1 base, J lost 3 bases, and 8 bases stayed unmatched. The CDR3 spells CASSQAFPGQGVNQPQHF. The DNA of the CDR3 is TGCGCCAGCAGCCAAGCCTTTCCGGGACAGGGGGTCAATCAGCCCCAGCATTTT.

DNA of the CDR3: TGTGCCACCAGCAGAGATCGTAGGGCCTCCCGGGGGGGCTACACCTTC. Protein sequence: CATSRDRRASRGGYTF. V and J are TRBV15 and TRBJ1-2; TRBD1 might be the D (5 bases). The germline CDR1 and CDR2 sequences are LNHNV and YYDKDF (reference sequence). Trimming left V 0 bases short and J 8 bases short, with 19 bases between. The CDR3 is made up of 16 amino acids.

The chain employs TRBV28 and TRBJ1-1; D perhaps matches TRBD1 (5 bases). Trimming took 2 bases from V and 9 from J, leaving 7 bases between them. The CDR3 extends over 11 amino acids. CDR1 and CDR2 (germline): MDHEN, SYDVKM. Here the CDR3 reads CASSLRGQAFF. The DNA of the CDR3 is TGTGCCAGCAGTTTACGGGGCCAAGCTTTCTTT.

This clone was counted between two and nine times. This sequence joins TRBV7-9 and TRBJ2-3; the D is unclear. Deletions cut 2 bases from V and 6 bases from J, with 18 bases between. This CDR3 comprises 16 residues. Germline CDR1 is SEHNR and CDR2 is FQNEAQ (reference sequence). CDR3: CASSLLVGSSLDTQYF. CDR3 sequence (DNA): TGTGCCAGCAGCTTACTAGTTGGGTCCTCGCTGGATACGCAGTATTTT.

The chain couples TRBV18 to TRBJ2-1; 8 bases align to TRBD2. This CDR3 contains 15 residues. Germline V gives CDR1 KGHSH, CDR2 LQKENI. J was trimmed by 4 bases and V by 0 bases; bases with no gene match: 2. Here the CDR3 reads CASSPPQRGYNEQFF. The CDR3 region has the DNA TGTGCCAGCTCACCACCCCAGCGGGGGTACAATGAGCAGTTCTTC.